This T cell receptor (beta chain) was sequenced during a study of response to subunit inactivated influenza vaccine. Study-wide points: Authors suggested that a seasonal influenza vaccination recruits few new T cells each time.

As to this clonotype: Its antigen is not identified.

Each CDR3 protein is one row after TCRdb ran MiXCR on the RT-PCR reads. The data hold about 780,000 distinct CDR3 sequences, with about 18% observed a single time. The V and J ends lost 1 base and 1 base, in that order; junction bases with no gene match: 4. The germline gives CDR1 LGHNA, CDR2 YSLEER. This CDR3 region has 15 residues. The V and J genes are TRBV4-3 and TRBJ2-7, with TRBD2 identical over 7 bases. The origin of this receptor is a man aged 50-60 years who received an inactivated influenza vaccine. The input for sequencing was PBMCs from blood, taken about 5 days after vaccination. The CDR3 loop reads CASSQVWGGSYEQYF. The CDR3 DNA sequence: TGCGCCAGCAGCCAAGTGTGGGGGGGGTCCTACGAGCAGTACTTC.